This T cell receptor (beta chain) originates from a study of blood T cell repertoires in COVID-19. At the level of the study: Collection of acute and convalescent COVID-19 samples took place in the United States, Italy and Spain. Nucleic acid was either cDNA or gDNA, and it came from T cells, B-cell-depleted T cells, or PBMCs.

Original processing methods: For nucleated cells, counts were estimated from reference gene primer amplification. Assay: immunoSEQ multiplex PCR; the TCRdb copy retains only in-frame clones and omits some. V and J calls plus clone size are reproduced from that table; the DNA served to infer D and trimming. The table includes 250,000 to 350,000 clones, over 80% detected once. Seattle cases were enrolled at active infection and followed longitudinally. This clonotype originated in a woman in her fifties or sixties with COVID-19, enrolled during active disease. The sequenced sample consisted of peripheral blood.

The DNA for the CDR3 is TGTGCCAGCAGCTTAATTCAGGGACAGTTGCCCACCCCTGGAAACACCATATATTTT. Translated, it gives CASSLIQGQLPTPGNTIYF. The chain has TRBV7-2 and TRBJ1-3; TRBD1 matches at 7 bases. With V trimmed by 2 bases and J by 2 bases, 15 bases remained unmatched. Germline assignment: CDR1 SGHTA and CDR2 FQGNSA. The CDR3 consists of 19 residues.